Below, one T cell receptor (beta chain) is given with its context. Its antigen is undetermined. The sample belongs to a study of STAT3 mutations in large granular lymphocyte leukemia. Study-wide results and caveats: In about 30% of the 18 patients, new TCR clonotypes emerged after therapy. At least one immunodominant TCR beta clonotype appeared in every T-cell large granular lymphocyte leukemia patient. Persisting codominant clonotypes may have hidden a small pathogenic clone.

The table came from immunoSEQ multiplex PCR; TCRdb's copy has only in-frame clones and leaves some out. The repertoire holds 15,000 or so clones, with nearly 95% as singletons. The sequencing input was peripheral blood mononuclear cells. The sequence derives from a woman between 50 and 59 years old with T-cell large granular lymphocyte leukemia. Some clones in this sample may be carry-over from other donors' samples.

The CDR3 spells CASSLTSGRVYEQYF. The CDR3 DNA sequence: TGTGCCAGCAGCCTTACTAGCGGGAGGGTGTACGAGCAGTACTTC. The genes are TRBV27 and TRBJ2-7, with 13 bases identical to TRBD2. The ends lost 6 bases at V and 4 bases at J; junction bases unmatched: 6. There are 15 residues in the CDR3. Germline V CDR1 and CDR2: MNHEY, SMNVEV (reference sequence).